A single T cell receptor beta chain is shown here with its context. This clonotype was seen a few times. Its antigen is not yet known. No base-level quality is on record; no much larger clone is a single base apart. This sample is part of a study of regulatory T cells in long-lasting Graves disease (dated by TCRdb to the early 2020s). In the study overall: Antithyroid drugs had been taken for less than 3 months by newly diagnosed Graves' disease patients. Persistent Graves' disease patients were compared with newly diagnosed Graves' disease patients by peripheral blood TCR sequencing and RNA sequencing. The study took place in China and was registered as a clinical trial. A total of about 33 samples underwent TCR sequencing: approximately 13 from persistent and around 20 from newly diagnosed Graves' disease patients. Overall study results and their limits: Sequencing and analysis were restricted to the TCR beta chain. Persistent disease showed preferential use of TRBV28, TRBJ1-2 and TRBJ2-5, whereas newly diagnosed disease favored TRBV20-1 and TRBJ2-1. The study examined only peripheral blood because the primary lesion, thyroid tissue, could not be accessed. More public clonotypes were shared among persistent patients (2,741) than among newly diagnosed patients (966). Compared with newly diagnosed patients, persistent Graves' disease patients had lower TCR Shannon entropy and fewer highly expanded clones, which suggests clonal expansion. The authors acknowledged the small sample size as a limitation that may reduce accuracy.

Taken from cysteine to phenylalanine, the CDR3 has 15 residues. The CDR3 DNA has 45 bases and is translated from base 1. A distance of 15 bases separates the germline ends of V and J, which lose 0 bases and 4 bases respectively. CDR1 and CDR2 are drawn from the germline V gene (reference sequence): GTSNPN, SVGIG. In the paper's terms, the time point label means: newly diagnosed GD, antithyroid drugs for less than 3 months. For both TCR sequencing and RNA sequencing, RNA was extracted from PBMCs in TRIzol. The diagnosis of Graves' disease was made according to American Thyroid Association guidelines. Patients were recruited from an endocrinology department in Xi'an, China. Each patient gave 7.5 to 10 milliliters of peripheral blood, collected in an EDTA anticoagulant tube. Ficoll Paque Plus density gradient separation was used to isolate PBMCs, and no further T cell sorting was done. An Agilent 2100 Bioanalyzer and agarose gel were used to assess RNA quality, and a NanoDrop 2000 was used to measure RNA concentration.

Libraries were built with multiplex PCR. Data came from an Illumina HiSeq 4000. iRepertoire HTBI primers and Arm-PCR amplification of CDR3 regions were used to construct TCR beta libraries. PCR products were gel purified before sequencing. The authors' analysis ran thus. Across samples, fewer than 70 TRBV and 13 to 15 TRBJ segments were identified and used for gene usage analysis of CDR3 amino acid clonotypes. COPE and FqMerger were used to merge the filtered high-quality paired reads into contigs. BLAST was used to align contigs to the IMGT TRBV, TRBD and TRBJ reference genes, and CDR3 was defined following IMGT. Any clonotype with a frequency above 0.1% was counted as a highly expanded clone. Shannon entropy was used to measure repertoire diversity, and the Gini coefficient was used to measure V-J evenness. Public clonotypes were defined as clonotypes shared by more than one individual. TCRdb ran its own pipeline on the public reads, namely fastp trimming at Q25 and MiXCR clone calling, and kept in-frame beta chains. CDR3 protein sequences are deduplicated, and each keeps its most common genes and DNA. The V and J calls, along with clone size, are taken from TCRdb and not from the paper's own processing. The sample profile shows 620,000 or so distinct CDR3 sequences; under 20% of them were found once. Around 19% of the sample lies in the top ten.

In addition, the sample was reused for a study of T cells in Graves' hyperthyroidism and ophthalmopathy. Taken from the second paper: A patient counted as having stable Graves' hyperthyroidism if no progression to ophthalmopathy occurred over 18 months of follow-up. Hyperthyroidism patients were newly diagnosed, with disease duration under 2 months, and aged 18 to 65 years. Exclusion was applied to patients with uncontrolled infections, other autoimmune diseases, pregnancy or lactation. Diagnoses were established on the basis of clinical symptoms, serum thyroxine and TRAb, thyroid ultrasound, and orbital computed tomography. The first round of RT-PCR for the TCR CDR3 was performed with the HTBI primer set and the Qiagen OneStep RT-PCR kit. Most expanded thyroid clonotypes (frequency above 0.001) were also found in blood, which suggests that blood repertoires may mirror thyroid immune responses. In cross-validation, a model built on a 13 V-J signature told ophthalmopathy apart from stable hyperthyroidism with 85% to 90% sensitivity and 81% to 82% specificity, and in testing the same model reached 80%/75%. In validation, the model predicted progression to ophthalmopathy with around 71% sensitivity and 72.22% specificity, a median of around six months before onset. TCR V-J signatures able to tell the groups apart were searched for in a discovery cohort of about a hundred patients, of whom about 40 had Graves' ophthalmopathy and 55 to 65 had stable Graves' hyperthyroidism. Prospective prediction of ophthalmopathy was tested in an independent validation cohort of fewer than 20 hyperthyroidism patients and some 17 patients who later progressed to ophthalmopathy. The 100 discovery patients were randomly split 7:3 into training and test sets. In about 6 Graves' hyperthyroidism patients, the study also compared T-cell repertoires from thyroid tissue with T-cell repertoires from blood. Once sampling was done, hyperthyroidism patients were given methimazole at a starting dose of 30 mg daily, whereas ophthalmopathy patients were given high-dose intravenous methylprednisolone. The libraries were constructed in a second round of multiplex PCR and then size-selected and purified. Libraries were sequenced paired-end with 100 bp reads on an Illumina HiSeq2000. SOAPnuke was used to process the raw data, throwing out any read that contained adapters or uncalled bases, had a mean Phred below 15, or lacked an exact constant-primer or identifier match. COPE v1.2.5 was used to merge the high-quality paired reads, and each unique nucleotide sequence was defined as a clonotype. MiTCR v1.1 was used to align clonotypes to the IMGT TRBV, TRBD and TRBJ reference segments. The analysis was restricted to V-J combinations with a frequency above 0.0001, which together covered 99.2% of the repertoires. The TCS score was defined as the ratio of F50 (clonal expansion) to E x V (chaos), calculated using BLOSUM62-based TCRdist between CDR3 peptides within each V-J. Welch's t-statistics and random forest reduced around 550 V-J features to about 12, which were used in a naive Bayes classifier (R e1071). No statistical method was used to set the sample size in advance, and investigators knew the group allocation. The paper describes TCR Vbeta CDR3 sequencing of 120 to 150 peripheral blood samples, made up of some 42 ophthalmopathy patients, 70 to 75 hyperthyroidism patients and about 17 progressor patients.

The receptor comes from a woman aged 25 to 45 with Graves disease. Donor details come from another sample of the same person, matched by shared clones. This chain is built from TRBV30 and TRBJ2-5; TRBD1 could be the D gene, as 5 bases match. The sample was peripheral blood mononuclear cells (PBMCs), taken at new diagnosis, from a patient treated with antithyroid drugs. The CDR3 region has the sequence CAWSVFSGAGETQYF. The DNA sequence follows: TGTGCCTGGAGTGTCTTCTCTGGGGCCGGAGAGACCCAGTACTTC.